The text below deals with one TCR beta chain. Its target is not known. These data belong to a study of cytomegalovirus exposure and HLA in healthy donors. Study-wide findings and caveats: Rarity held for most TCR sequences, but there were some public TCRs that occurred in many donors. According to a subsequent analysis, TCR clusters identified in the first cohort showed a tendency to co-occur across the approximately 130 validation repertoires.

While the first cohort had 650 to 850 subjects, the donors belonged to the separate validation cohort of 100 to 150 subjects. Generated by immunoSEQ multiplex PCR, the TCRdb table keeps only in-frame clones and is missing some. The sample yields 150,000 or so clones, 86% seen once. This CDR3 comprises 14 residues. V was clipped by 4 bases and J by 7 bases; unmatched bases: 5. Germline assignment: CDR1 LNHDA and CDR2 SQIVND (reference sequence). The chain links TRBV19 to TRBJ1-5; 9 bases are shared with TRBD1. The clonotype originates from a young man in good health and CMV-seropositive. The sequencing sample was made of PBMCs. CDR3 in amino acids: CASSKGQGQQPQHF. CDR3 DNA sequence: TGTGCCAGTAGTAAGGGACAGGGTCAACAGCCCCAGCATTTT.